The rows below give T cell receptor beta chains drawn from one sample of a study of technical replicates of blood from a handful of donors. The method was immunoSEQ multiplex PCR; TCRdb's version includes in-frame clones alone and lacks a portion of them. The table includes over 70,000 clones, more than 90% detected once. The sample comprised PBMCs. The receptor set was obtained from a human donor in good health. Some clones in this sample may be carry-over from other donors' samples. Each CDR3 is given with its conserved first and last residue. Fields, in order: J gene, V gene, D gene, clone size, CDR3 protein, CDR3 DNA. D genes are given only for firm matches. Only part of the rows carry a size: once, few, many, or a class if the clone is expanded.

TRBJ2-1 | TRBV2 | . | . | CASSAQSNEQFF | TGTGCCAGCAGCGCTCAGTCCAATGAGCAGTTCTTC
TRBJ2-7 | TRBV7-9 | . | once | CASSLGTGLHEQYF | TGTGCCAGCAGCTTAGGCACAGGGCTCCACGAGCAGTACTTC
TRBJ1-1 | TRBV7-9 | . | once | CASSSEAPGTFF | TGTGCCAGCAGCTCCGAGGCCCCCGGGACTTTCTTT
TRBJ1-6 | TRBV6-5 | . | . | CASSYRGSSPLHF | TGTGCCAGCAGTTACCGGGGTAGTTCACCCCTCCACTTT
TRBJ2-7 | TRBV28 | . | . | CASSWLSRVNEQYF | TGTGCCAGCAGTTGGTTGAGCAGGGTGAACGAGCAGTACTTC
TRBJ2-7 | TRBV7-2 | TRBD2 | . | CASSLWAGGPYEQYF | TGTGCCAGCAGCTTATGGGCGGGGGGGCCTTACGAGCAGTACTTC
TRBJ2-7 | TRBV5-1 | . | once | CASSLDGGSYEQYF | TGCGCCAGCAGCTTGGACGGGGGATCCTACGAGCAGTACTTC
TRBJ2-7 | TRBV9 | . | . | CASSVSGENEQYF | TGTGCCAGCAGCGTATCGGGAGAAAACGAGCAGTACTTC
TRBJ2-1 | TRBV29-1 | . | . | CSVVGSSIEQFF | TGCAGCGTCGTCGGGAGTAGTATTGAGCAGTTCTTC
TRBJ2-5 | TRBV2 | TRBD2 | . | CASNAGVGETQYF | TGTGCCAGCAATGCGGGAGTGGGAGAGACCCAGTACTTC
TRBJ1-1 | TRBV6-5 | . | . | CASSTGEVGVTEAFF | TGTGCCAGCAGTACTGGCGAGGTAGGGGTTACTGAAGCTTTCTTT
TRBJ1-5 | TRBV4-1 | . | . | CASSQGRPGYPQHF | TGCGCCAGCAGCCAAGGACGCCCGGGTTATCCCCAGCATTTT
TRBJ1-2 | TRBV5-4 | TRBD1 | few | CASSFNRGGFNYGYTF | TGTGCCAGCAGCTTTAACAGGGGAGGCTTTAACTATGGCTACACCTTC
TRBJ2-1 | TRBV19 | TRBD1 | . | CASSPRQGLYNEQFF | TGTGCCAGTAGTCCTCGACAGGGCCTCTACAATGAGCAGTTCTTC
TRBJ2-7 | TRBV5-1 | TRBD1 | . | CASSLEQGAGYEQYF | TGCGCCAGCAGCTTGGAACAGGGGGCGGGCTACGAGCAGTACTTC
TRBJ1-2 | TRBV6-1 | TRBD1 | once | CASSDHLQGGNYGYTF | TGTGCCAGCAGTGACCATCTACAGGGGGGTAACTATGGCTACACCTTC
TRBJ2-1 | TRBV7-9 | TRBD2 | . | CASSLPTLARNEQFF | TGTGCCAGCAGCTTACCTACACTAGCGAGGAATGAGCAGTTCTTC
TRBJ2-7 | TRBV7-2 | . | . | CASSLGVAGTYEQYF | TGTGCCAGCAGCTTAGGGGTGGCGGGTACCTACGAGCAGTACTTC
TRBJ2-2 | TRBV5-4 | TRBD1 | . | CASSFQGATGELFF | TGTGCCAGCAGCTTCCAGGGGGCTACCGGGGAGCTGTTTTTT
TRBJ1-1 | TRBV7-2 | . | . | CASSLAGANLNTEAFF | TGTGCCAGCAGCTTAGCTGGGGCAAACCTGAACACTGAAGCTTTCTTT
TRBJ2-5 | TRBV7-8 | . | . | CASSPGNLQETQYF | TGTGCCAGCAGCCCCGGGAACCTCCAAGAGACCCAGTACTTC
TRBJ1-2 | TRBV13 | TRBD1 | . | CASSSALDRVEYGYTF | TGTGCCAGCAGCTCTGCCTTGGACAGGGTGGAATATGGCTACACCTTC